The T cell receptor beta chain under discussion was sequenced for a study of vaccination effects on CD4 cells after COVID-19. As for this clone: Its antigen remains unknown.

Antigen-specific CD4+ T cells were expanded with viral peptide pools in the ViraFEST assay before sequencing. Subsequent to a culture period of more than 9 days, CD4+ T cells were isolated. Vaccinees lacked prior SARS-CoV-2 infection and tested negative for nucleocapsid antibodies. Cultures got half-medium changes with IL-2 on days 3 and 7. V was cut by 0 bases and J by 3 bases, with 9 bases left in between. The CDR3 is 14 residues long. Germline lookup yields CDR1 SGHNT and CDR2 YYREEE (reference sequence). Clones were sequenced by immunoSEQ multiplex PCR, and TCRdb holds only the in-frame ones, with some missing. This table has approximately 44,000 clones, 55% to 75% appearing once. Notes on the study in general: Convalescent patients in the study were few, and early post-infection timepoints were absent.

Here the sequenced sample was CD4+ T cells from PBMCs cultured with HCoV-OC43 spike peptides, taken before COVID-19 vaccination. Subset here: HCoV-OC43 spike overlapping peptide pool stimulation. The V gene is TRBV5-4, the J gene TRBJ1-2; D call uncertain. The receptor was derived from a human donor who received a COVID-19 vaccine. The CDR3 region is CASSLDNSYYGYTF. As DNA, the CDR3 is TGTGCCAGCAGCTTGGATAACAGCTACTATGGCTACACCTTC.